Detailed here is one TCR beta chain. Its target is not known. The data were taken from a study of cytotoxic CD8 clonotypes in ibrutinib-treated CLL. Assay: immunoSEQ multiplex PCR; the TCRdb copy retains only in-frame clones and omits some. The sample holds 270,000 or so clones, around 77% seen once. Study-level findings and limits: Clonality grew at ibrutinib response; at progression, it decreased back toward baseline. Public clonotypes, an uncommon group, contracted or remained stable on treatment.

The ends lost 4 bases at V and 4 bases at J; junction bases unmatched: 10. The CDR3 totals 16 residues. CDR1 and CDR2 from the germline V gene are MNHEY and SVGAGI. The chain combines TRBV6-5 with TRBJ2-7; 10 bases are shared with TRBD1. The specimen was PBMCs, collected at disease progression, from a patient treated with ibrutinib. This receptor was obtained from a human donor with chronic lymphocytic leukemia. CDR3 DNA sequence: TGTGCCAGCAGTTGGTCGCCCGGGACAGGGGTGTACGAGCAGTACTTC. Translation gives CASSWSPGTGVYEQYF.